The source of this T cell receptor beta chain is a study of blood T cell repertoires in COVID-19. Overall study context: PBMCs, B-cell-depleted T cells, or T cells were the source of the cDNA or gDNA that made up the material.

Germline trimming cut 5 bases from V and 3 bases from J; bases unmatched to any gene: 4. Looked up from germline, CDR1 is LGHDT and CDR2 is YNNKEL (reference sequence). This CDR3 has 15 amino acids. Only in-frame clones appear in the TCRdb table, and some are missing; sequencing was by immunoSEQ multiplex PCR. The sample has roughly 79,000 clones, approximately 88% seen once. The chain is built from TRBV3-1 (or the pseudogene TRBV3-2) and TRBJ1-4, with 9 bases matching TRBD1. The receptor comes from a woman between 50 and 59 years old with acute or convalescent COVID-19. The sequenced sample consisted of peripheral blood. The CDR3: CASSTGQGSNEKLFF. The DNA of the CDR3 is TGTGCCAGCAGCACCGGACAGGGGTCTAATGAAAAACTGTTTTTT.